Below are 14 T cell receptor beta chains sequenced from a single sample in a study of cytomegalovirus exposure and HLA in healthy donors. The PCR ran on 60 Vbeta and 13 Jbeta primers. Libraries were prepared by immunoSEQ multiplex PCR; TCRdb keeps only in-frame clonotypes and omits some of them. The sample is made up of approximately 190,000 clones, and the top ten hold almost 0.75% of it. Specimen: PBMCs. The receptors shown here come from a boy between 10 and 17 years old in good health and CMV-seronegative.

The chain is built from TRBV4-1 and TRBJ2-5; the match to TRBD1 covers 8 bases. The V gene's germline CDR1 is MGHRA and CDR2 YSYEKL. The V gene end was trimmed by 6 bases and the J gene end by 5 bases; junction bases not matched to a gene: 11. The CDR3 contains 15 residues. The CDR3 DNA reads as TGCGCCAGCAGTCCTAGTCAGGGGGCAGAGGAGACCCAGTACTTC. Encoded protein: CASSPSQGAEETQYF.

The rearrangement joins TRBV5-8 to TRBJ2-1, with D possibly matching TRBD2 (6 bases). V lost 5 bases and J 7 bases, leaving 16 bases between the germline ends. The CDR3 is 14 amino acids. Germline V gives CDR1 SGHTS, CDR2 YDEGEE. CDR3 in DNA: TGTGCCAGCAGACCGGAGGAGGGCAGAAATGAGCAGTTCTTC. It encodes CASRPEEGRNEQFF.

J is TRBJ2-5 and V is TRBV18, with D possibly matching TRBD1 (5 bases). With the DNA end fitting TRBJ2-7 better, the J assignment may be wrong. CDR1 is KGHSH and CDR2 is LQKENI in the germline V gene. The CDR3 loop spans 14 amino acids. CDR3 DNA sequence: TGTGCCAGCTCACCATTCCCCAGGGCCAGCGAGCAGTACTTC. This sequence encodes CASSPFPRASEQYF.

The chain employs TRBV29-1 and TRBJ2-3, with 9 positions matching TRBD1. The V segment lost 1 base and the J segment 4 bases; nucleotides outside the gene matches: 3. The CDR3 covers 14 residues. Germline V lookup: CDR1 SQVTM, CDR2 ANQGSEA. As DNA, the CDR3 is TGCAGCGTTGAAGCGACAGGGGGGCCAGATACGCAGTATTTT. Its translation: CSVEATGGPDTQYF.

The rearrangement uses TRBV4-1 and TRBJ1-5; TRBD1 aligns across 7 bases. Germline-derived CDR1 and CDR2 are MGHRA and YSYEKL. This CDR3 spans 16 amino acids. V shed 1 base and J 6 bases; nucleotides not matched to a gene: 9. The CDR3 spells CASSQVSRDRGQPQHF. The CDR3, as DNA: TGCGCCAGCAGCCAAGTATCCCGGGACAGAGGTCAGCCCCAGCATTTT.

This chain links TRBV7-2 with TRBJ2-2, with 7 nucleotides matching TRBD2. The CDR3 has 15 amino acids. J was trimmed by 0 bases and V by 3 bases; bases with no gene match: 1. The germline V gene encodes CDR1 SGHTA and CDR2 FQGNSA. The CDR3 sequence: CASSLGLTNTGELFF. The DNA for the CDR3 is TGTGCCAGCAGCTTGGGACTAACGAACACCGGGGAGCTGTTTTTT. The variable domain in full, with the rest retrieved from reference TRBV7-2 and TRBJ2-2, is GAGVSQSPSNKVTEKGKDVELRCDPISGHTALYWYRQSLGQGLEFLIYFQGNSAPDKSGLPSDRFSAERTGGSVSTLTIQRTQQEDSAVYLCASSLGLTNTGELFFGEGSRLTVL.

This chain links TRBV6-1 with TRBJ2-3, with 11 bases matching TRBD2. Per germline, CDR1 MNHNS and CDR2 SASEGT. Trimming cost V 6 bases and J 3 bases; bases outside gene matches: 5. CDR3 length: 15 amino acids. The CDR3 DNA reads TGTGCCAGCAGACCCGGGACTAGCGGAACAGATACGCAGTATTTT. It yields the protein CASRPGTSGTDTQYF.

This rearrangement joins TRBV6-1 to TRBJ1-5, with D possibly matching TRBD1 (5 bases). The V and J ends lost 2 bases and 2 bases respectively, with 10 bases between them. Germline V CDR1 and CDR2: MNHNS, SASEGT. CDR3 length: 15 amino acids. CDR3 amino acids: CASSEQGMGNQPQHF. Written as DNA, the CDR3 is TGTGCCAGCAGTGAACAGGGAATGGGCAATCAGCCCCAGCATTTT.

The V call is TRBV28, the J call TRBJ1-2; D is perhaps TRBD1 (6 bases). This CDR3 contains 12 residues. The V gene's germline CDR1 is MDHEN and CDR2 SYDVKM. Between the trimmed V and J ends, which lost 5 bases and 6 bases, there was a span of 10 bases. The CDR3 protein is CASSRQAHGYTF. The CDR3 DNA reads TGTGCCAGCAGTCGACAGGCCCATGGCTACACCTTC.

The J gene is TRBJ1-1, the V gene TRBV9; tentatively, D is TRBD1 (6 bases). CDR3 length equals 15 residues. Deletions cut 2 bases from V and 3 bases from J, with 14 bases between. Germline V lookup: CDR1 SGDLS, CDR2 YYNGEE. The CDR3 coding sequence is TGTGCCAGCAGCGTCACCTCCGGGGGGCACACTGAAGCTTTCTTT. Its translation: CASSVTSGGHTEAFF.

This rearrangement joins TRBV30 to TRBJ2-5; tentative D call: TRBD2 (6 bases). CDR1 GTSNPN and CDR2 SVGIG come from the germline V gene (reference sequence). V lost 4 bases and J lost 2, with 11 bases in between. The CDR3 is 13 amino acids. The CDR3 region is CAWKPSEQETQYF. For the CDR3, the DNA is TGTGCCTGGAAACCTAGCGAGCAAGAGACCCAGTACTTC.

The rearrangement joins TRBV11-2 to TRBJ1-5, with 8 nucleotides matching TRBD1. CDR1 is SGHAT, CDR2 FQNNGV, per germline. V lost 3 bases and J lost 1; bases outside the gene matches: 11. CDR3 length: 18 amino acids. The CDR3 spells CASSFPLTRGQSNQPQHF. As DNA, the CDR3 is TGTGCCAGCAGCTTTCCCCTAACCAGGGGGCAGAGCAATCAGCCCCAGCATTTT.

CDR3 region: CASSPWTSPYVHEQYF. In DNA form, the CDR3 reads TGTGCCAGCAGCCCGTGGACTAGCCCTTATGTCCACGAGCAGTACTTC. The V gene is TRBV21-1, the J gene TRBJ2-7; the table's TRBD2 call for D was not verified on the DNA. TRBV21-1 constitutes a pseudogene. The CDR3 sequence is 16 residues long.

The chain links TRBV6-5 to TRBJ2-2, with TRBD1 matching over 9 bases. Unmatched junction bases numbered 1, after V lost 2 bases and J lost 6 bases. The CDR3 totals 14 residues. From germline, CDR1 is MNHEY and CDR2 SVGAGI. CDR3 region: CASSYGTGPGELFF. DNA for the CDR3: TGTGCCAGCAGTTACGGGACAGGGCCCGGGGAGCTGTTTTTT.